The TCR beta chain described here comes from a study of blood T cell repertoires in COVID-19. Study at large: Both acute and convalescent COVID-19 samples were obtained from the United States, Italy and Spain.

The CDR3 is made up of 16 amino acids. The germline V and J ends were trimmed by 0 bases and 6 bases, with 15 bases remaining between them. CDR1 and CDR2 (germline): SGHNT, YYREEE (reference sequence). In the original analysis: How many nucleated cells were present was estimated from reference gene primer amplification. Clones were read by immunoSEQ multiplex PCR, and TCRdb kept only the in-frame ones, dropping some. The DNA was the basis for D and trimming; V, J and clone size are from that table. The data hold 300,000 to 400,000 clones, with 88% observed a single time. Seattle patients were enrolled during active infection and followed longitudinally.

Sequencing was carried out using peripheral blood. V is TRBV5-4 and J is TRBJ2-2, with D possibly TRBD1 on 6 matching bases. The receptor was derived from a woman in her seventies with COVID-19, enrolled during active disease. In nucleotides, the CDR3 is TGTGCCAGCAGCTTGGAAGGCAGGGGTGGAGCCGGGGAGCTGTTTTTT. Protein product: CASSLEGRGGAGELFF.